The 32 T cell receptor beta chains below all came from one sample that was sequenced in a study of blood T cell repertoires in COVID-19. Measured with immunoSEQ multiplex PCR; TCRdb has only the in-frame clones, and not every one. This table holds around 140,000 clones, about 82% found once. Sequenced sample: peripheral blood. Every receptor here comes from a woman of 80 years or more with active or convalescent COVID-19.

The J gene is TRBJ1-6, the V gene TRBV23-1, with no clear D. TRBV23-1 is labeled an ORF, and its function is uncertain. The CDR3 runs to 16 residues. V was cut by 0 bases and J by 8 bases, with 14 bases left in between. The CDR3 nucleotides are TGCGCCAGCAGTCAATCGATTTCGATCGGGGATTCACCCCTCCACTTT. Protein sequence: CASSQSISIGDSPLHF.

A few counts support this clone. The rearrangement links TRBV5-1 to TRBJ1-1; 7 bases agree with TRBD1. This CDR3 has 15 residues. Germline values: CDR1 SGHRS, CDR2 YFSETQ. V lost 1 base to trimming and J lost 2 bases; unmatched junction nucleotides: 5. CDR3 bases: TGCGCCAGCAGCTTGAAGACAGGGACCAACACTGAAGCTTTCTTT. Encoded protein: CASSLKTGTNTEAFF. The whole variable domain, remainder taken from reference TRBV5-1 and TRBJ1-1, is KAGVTQTPRYLIKTRGQQVTLSCSPISGHRSVSWYQQTPGQGLQFLFEYFSETQRNKGNFPGRFSGRQFSNSRSEMNVSTLELGDSALYLCASSLKTGTNTEAFFGQGTRLTVV.

This chain joins TRBV28 and TRBJ2-1; 11 bases map to TRBD1. Losses at the gene ends were 5 bases for V and 4 bases for J; bases not matched to a gene: 7. The CDR3 runs 16 residues. Germline V gives CDR1 MDHEN, CDR2 SYDVKM. CDR3 region: CASSPTGQGAYNEQFF. The CDR3 nucleotides read TGTGCCAGCAGTCCTACCGGACAGGGGGCTTACAATGAGCAGTTCTTC.

This clone was recorded a few times. This chain joins TRBV27 and TRBJ1-1, with D possibly matching TRBD1 (6 bases). Trimming took off 3 bases at V and 5 bases at J, with 25 bases between the two ends. This CDR3 is 18 amino acids long. Germline V gene lookup returns CDR1 MNHEY and CDR2 SMNVEV (reference sequence). This chain's CDR3 is CASSFGIQRQGLRTEAFF. In nucleotides, the CDR3 is TGTGCCAGCAGTTTTGGGATTCAACGTCAGGGGCTGAGGACTGAAGCTTTCTTT.

The V and J genes are TRBV5-1 and TRBJ2-1; TRBD2 matches 10 bases. The CDR3 contains 13 residues. V shed 0 bases, J shed 16 bases, and the junction held 7 bases outside the gene matches. Germline assignment: CDR1 SGHRS and CDR2 YFSETQ. CDR3 residues: CASSLDSGGPPFF. CDR3 coding DNA: TGCGCCAGCAGCTTGGATAGCGGGGGGCCGCCTTTCTTC.

The chain has TRBV5-6 and TRBJ1-3; 8 nucleotides agree with TRBD1. V dropped 0 bases and J dropped 4; count of bases not matched to a gene: 3. The germline CDR1 and CDR2 sequences are SGHDT and YYEEEE. The CDR3 runs to 15 residues. DNA of the CDR3: TGTGCCAGCAGCTTGGGGGGGACAGGAGGAAACACCATATATTTT. Protein product: CASSLGGTGGNTIYF.

The chain recombines TRBV19 with TRBJ2-6; maybe TRBD1 (6 bases). The CDR3 extends over 15 amino acids. Germline assignment: CDR1 LNHDA and CDR2 SQIVND (reference sequence). V was cut by 5 bases and J by 1 base, with 9 bases left in between. CDR3 loop: CASSFQGSGANVLTF. The CDR3 nucleotides read TGTGCCAGTAGTTTTCAGGGGTCTGGGGCCAACGTCCTGACTTTC.

This chain connects TRBV7-2 to TRBJ1-6; TRBD1 matches 10 bases. The ends lost 4 bases at V and 8 bases at J; junction bases unmatched: 5. The CDR3 runs to 15 residues. Per germline, CDR1 SGHTA and CDR2 FQGNSA. CDR3 sequence: CASSSGQGKDSPLHF. The DNA of the CDR3 is TGTGCCAGCAGCTCGGGACAGGGGAAGGATTCACCCCTCCACTTT. Complete variable domain (other parts from reference TRBV7-2 and TRBJ1-6): GAGVSQSPSNKVTEKGKDVELRCDPISGHTALYWYRQSLGQGLEFLIYFQGNSAPDKSGLPSDRFSAERTGGSVSTLTIQRTQQEDSAVYLCASSSGQGKDSPLHFGNGTRLTVT.

The chain employs TRBV10-3 and TRBJ1-1; D is uncertain. V was shortened by 3 bases and J by 0 bases, with 11 bases between the two germline ends. This CDR3 is built from 15 residues. Germline V gene lookup returns CDR1 ENHRY and CDR2 SYGVKD. The CDR3 reads CAISDPAAVNTEAFF. The CDR3 nucleotides are TGTGCCATCAGTGACCCTGCGGCTGTGAACACTGAAGCTTTCTTT.

The chain employs TRBV7-3 and TRBJ2-1; 7 bases map to TRBD2. V dropped 2 bases and J dropped 4; count of bases not matched to a gene: 8. The CDR3 contains 16 residues. Germline V gene data show CDR1 as SGHTA and CDR2 as FQGTGA. The CDR3 DNA is TGTGCCAGCAGCTTATCCGTGGGGGGGACGTACAATGAGCAGTTCTTC. This codes for CASSLSVGGTYNEQFF.

The V gene is TRBV6-1, the J gene TRBJ1-2; possibly TRBD1 for D (6 bases). Trimming cost V 0 bases and J 7 bases, with 15 bases left between them. The germline CDR1 and CDR2 sequences are MNHNS and SASEGT. This CDR3 has 15 amino acids. The CDR3 DNA reads as TGTGCCAGCAGTGAAGCCCGCGGGGGGGCGTCTGGCTACACCTTC. Its translation: CASSEARGGASGYTF.

The chain has TRBV21-1 and TRBJ1-6. TRBV21-1 is annotated as a pseudogene. The CDR3 runs to 16 residues. CDR3 in amino acids: CASSKSTGGYNSPLHF. The CDR3 DNA reads as TGTGCCAGCAGCAAAAGTACGGGAGGATATAATTCACCCCTCCACTTT.

In its sample, this clone was seen a few times. The V and J genes are TRBV30 and TRBJ2-3, with 11 bases identical to TRBD2. The germline V gene has CDR1 GTSNPN and CDR2 SVGIG (reference sequence). CDR3 length: 15 amino acids. With 4 bases clipped from V and 6 bases from J, the junction kept 9 bases outside the gene matches. The CDR3 protein is CAWTPSTSGADTQYF. The DNA of the CDR3 is TGTGCCTGGACCCCTTCGACTAGCGGGGCGGATACGCAGTATTTT. Looking up the rest from reference TRBV30 and TRBJ2-3 gives the full variable domain: SQTIHQWPATLVQPVGSPLSLECTVEGTSNPNLYWYRQAAGRGLQLLFYSVGIGQISSEVPQNLSASRPQDRQFILSSKKLLLSDSGFYLCAWTPSTSGADTQYFGPGTRLTVL.

The chain couples TRBV12-3 or TRBV12-4 to TRBJ2-2, with 8 bases matching TRBD1. V was clipped by 4 bases and J by 7 bases; unmatched bases: 2. This CDR3 contains 13 residues. DNA for the CDR3: TGTGCCAGCAGTTGGACAGGGTTCGGGGAGCTGTTTTTT. Encoded protein: CASSWTGFGELFF.

The rearrangement links TRBV6-5 to TRBJ2-7, with D possibly being TRBD1 (6 bases). The germline gives CDR1 MNHEY, CDR2 SVGAGI. Deletions cut 5 bases from V and 6 bases from J, with 11 bases between. The CDR3 has 12 amino acids. The DNA of the CDR3 is TGTGCCAGCAGTAACAGGGTGCGCGAGCAGTACTTC. Translated: CASSNRVREQYF.

The rearrangement uses TRBV30 and TRBJ1-1, with D perhaps TRBD1 (6 bases). The CDR3 sequence is 15 residues long. Deletions cut 5 bases from V and 3 bases from J, with 19 bases between. CDR1 GTSNPN and CDR2 SVGIG come from the germline V gene (reference sequence). The CDR3 region has the DNA TGTGCCTGGGTAGACAGGAGGCGTTCGCACACTGAAGCTTTCTTT. Its protein is CAWVDRRRSHTEAFF.

The J gene is TRBJ1-5, the V gene TRBV2, with unresolved D. CDR3 length: 11 residues. V was clipped by 6 bases and J by 4 bases, with 4 bases between them. CDR1 SNHLY and CDR2 FYNNEI come from the germline V gene. The CDR3 spells CASRANQPQHF. The CDR3 DNA sequence: TGTGCCAGCAGGGCAAATCAGCCCCAGCATTTT.

The chain combines TRBV6-5 with TRBJ2-7, with 13 bases identical to TRBD2. CDR1 MNHEY and CDR2 SVGAGI come from the germline V gene. This CDR3 contains 15 residues. The trim removed 6 bases at V and 4 bases at J, leaving 6 bases unmatched. CDR3 residues: CASSMTSGGKYEQYF. The DNA for the CDR3 is TGTGCCAGCAGCATGACTAGCGGGGGGAAGTACGAGCAGTACTTC.

CDR3 amino acids: CASSIQGAIENTIYF. DNA for the CDR3: TGTGCCAGCAGTATTCAGGGGGCTATTGAGAACACCATATATTTT. V gene TRBV6-6 combines with J gene TRBJ1-3; TRBD1 agrees at 8 bases. This CDR3 has 15 amino acids. V lost 5 bases and J lost 7; bases outside the gene matches: 10. Germline V gene data show CDR1 as MNHNY and CDR2 as SVGAGI (reference sequence).

As regards this clone: The junction and the germline gene differ at one end; a read error may be behind it. The J gene is TRBJ2-5, the V gene TRBV7-7, with a weak D call TRBD1 (7 bases). This CDR3 spans 14 amino acids. Germline V lookup: CDR1 SSHAT, CDR2 FNYEAQ (reference sequence). The CDR3 protein is CASSHSGGLETQYF. DNA of the CDR3: TGTGCTAGCAGCCACTCAGGGGGGTTGGAGACCCAGTACTTC.

V usage is TRBV19 and J usage is TRBJ2-6, with D possibly TRBD1 on 5 matching bases. The CDR3 loop spans 17 amino acids. The V and J ends lost 4 bases and 0 bases respectively, with 13 bases between them. Germline V gene sequence: CDR1 LNHDA, CDR2 SQIVND (reference sequence). The CDR3 reads CASSNYRINSGANVLTF. The CDR3 bases are TGTGCCAGTAGTAACTACAGGATAAACTCTGGGGCCAACGTCCTGACTTTC.

In the case of this clone: The junction does not match germline at one end; this may be a read error. This rearrangement joins TRBV7-7 to TRBJ2-5, with 8 bases fitting TRBD1. Germline V gene sequence: CDR1 SSHAT, CDR2 FNYEAQ (reference sequence). This CDR3 spans 16 amino acids. The CDR3 spells CASSLVSGQAIGTQYF. Here the CDR3 DNA reads TGTGCTAGCAGCTTAGTTTCGGGACAGGCGATCGGGACCCAGTACTTC.

This clone was recorded once. The V call is TRBV13, the J call TRBJ2-3; no clear D gene. This CDR3 has 13 amino acids. CDR1 PRHDT and CDR2 FYEKMQ come from the germline V gene (reference sequence). Trimming stripped 6 bases from V and 0 bases from J, with 7 bases between. The CDR3 sequence: CASRITSTDTQYF. As DNA, the CDR3 is TGTGCCAGCAGGATAACTAGCACAGATACGCAGTATTTT. The whole variable domain, remainder taken from reference TRBV13 and TRBJ2-3, is AAGVIQSPRHLIKEKRETATLKCYPIPRHDTVYWYQQGPGQDPQFLISFYEKMQSDKGSIPDRFSAQQFSDYHSELNMSSLELGDSALYFCASRITSTDTQYFGPGTRLTVL.

This clone was observed a handful of times. This chain links TRBV5-4 with TRBJ2-3; 8 positions match TRBD1. Per germline, CDR1 SGHNT and CDR2 YYREEE (reference sequence). J lost 5 bases, V lost 0 bases, and 2 bases had no gene match. The length of the CDR3 is 14 residues. CDR3 nucleotide sequence: TGTGCCAGCAGCTTGGACAGGGGGAAAGATACGCAGTATTTT. Translation gives CASSLDRGKDTQYF.

V gene TRBV4-1 combines with J gene TRBJ2-5; 8 nucleotides match TRBD2. After removal of 0 bases from V and 5 bases from J, the junction contained 8 bases not matched to a gene. In germline, CDR1 is MGHRA, CDR2 YSYEKL. The CDR3 spans 16 residues. This CDR3 is CASSQDVTSGAETQYF. CDR3 bases: TGCGCCAGCAGCCAAGATGTAACTAGCGGCGCCGAGACCCAGTACTTC.

The chain recombines TRBV5-1 with TRBJ2-7, with TRBD1 matching over 7 bases. Trimming took 4 bases from V and 3 from J; bases not matched to a gene: 10. CDR1 is SGHRS, CDR2 YFSETQ, per germline. This CDR3 is 15 amino acids long. CDR3 in amino acids: CASSLGTARVYEQYF. CDR3 nucleotides: TGCGCCAGCAGCCTCGGGACAGCCCGAGTCTACGAGCAGTACTTC.

The chain carries TRBV7-2 and TRBJ1-5, with D perhaps matching TRBD1 (6 bases). V was cut by 5 bases and J by 6 bases, with 14 bases left in between. The CDR3 is 14 residues long. CDR1 and CDR2 from the germline V gene are SGHTA and FQGNSA. Here the CDR3 DNA reads TGTGCCAGCAGCCAGGGGAGGGGTAGTCAGCCCCAGCATTTT. Its protein is CASSQGRGSQPQHF.

This rearrangement joins TRBV6-6 to TRBJ2-1, with 8 bases lining up with TRBD2. This CDR3 has 16 amino acids. Germline assignment: CDR1 MNHNY and CDR2 SVGAGI (reference sequence). Trimming took 6 bases from V and 2 from J; bases not matched to a gene: 9. The CDR3 region is CASSPRSRGAYNEQFF. The DNA of the CDR3 is TGTGCCAGCAGCCCCAGGTCGCGGGGGGCCTACAATGAGCAGTTCTTC.

In this sample, this clone turned up a few times. J is TRBJ1-1 and V is TRBV6-5, with 9 bases aligning to TRBD1. J lost 3 bases, V lost 6 bases, and 5 bases had no gene match. The CDR3 is 14 amino acids. Germline V gene sequence: CDR1 MNHEY, CDR2 SVGAGI. CDR3 protein: CASRGQGWDTEAFF. CDR3 DNA: TGTGCCAGCAGGGGACAGGGTTGGGACACTGAAGCTTTCTTT.

V gene TRBV11-1 combines with J gene TRBJ2-7; D is ambiguous. CDR1 is SGHAT and CDR2 is FQDESV in the germline V gene (reference sequence). The CDR3 length is 14 residues. V lost 1 base and J lost 2, with 9 bases in between. This chain's CDR3 is CASSLVRQTYEQYF. For the CDR3, the DNA is TGTGCCAGCAGCTTAGTGCGGCAGACCTACGAGCAGTACTTC.

The rearrangement uses TRBV7-2 and TRBJ1-5; D perhaps matches TRBD1 (6 bases). The CDR3 consists of 15 residues. The germline V gene has CDR1 SGHTA and CDR2 FQGNSA. The V end lost 6 bases, the J end lost 0 bases, and 12 bases lay between the germline ends. In nucleotides, the CDR3 is TGTGCCAGCAGGCCAGACAGGAATAGCAATCAGCCCCAGCATTTT. Amino acids: CASRPDRNSNQPQHF.

This chain connects TRBV19 to TRBJ2-3; 8 bases are shared with TRBD2. The ends lost 6 bases at V and 5 bases at J; junction bases unmatched: 7. Germline lookup yields CDR1 LNHDA and CDR2 SQIVND (reference sequence). The CDR3 is 14 residues long. The CDR3 DNA reads TGTGCCAGTAGGCCCGGGGGGGCGAAAGATACGCAGTATTTT. Amino acid sequence: CASRPGGAKDTQYF.